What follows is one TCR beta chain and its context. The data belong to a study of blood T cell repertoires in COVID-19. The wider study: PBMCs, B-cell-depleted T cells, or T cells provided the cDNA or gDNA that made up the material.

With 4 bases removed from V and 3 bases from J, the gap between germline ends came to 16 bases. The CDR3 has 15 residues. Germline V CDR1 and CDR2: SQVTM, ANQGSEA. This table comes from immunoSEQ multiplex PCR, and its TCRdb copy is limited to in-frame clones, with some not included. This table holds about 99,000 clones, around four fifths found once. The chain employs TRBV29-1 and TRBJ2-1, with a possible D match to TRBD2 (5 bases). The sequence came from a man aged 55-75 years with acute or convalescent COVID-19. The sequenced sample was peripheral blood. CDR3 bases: TGCAGCGTTGTCCCCCAGAGGACTCACTACAATGAGCAGTTCTTC. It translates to CSVVPQRTHYNEQFF.